The TCR beta chain under discussion was sequenced for a study of T cell responses to AZD1222 COVID-19 vaccine. Study-wide findings and caveats: Increased Spike-specific TCR breadth and depth were observed after two AZD1222 doses. With dominance at 160-218 and 743-854, vaccine-associated CD4 TCRs spanned spike. In all cases, repertoires were sampled only after the peak T cell response. As reported, nearly half of all spike-specific TCRs target variant regions that are unmutated.

The length of the CDR3 is 15 residues. Germline trimming cut 2 bases from V and 7 bases from J; bases unmatched to any gene: 2. Germline values: CDR1 KGHSH, CDR2 LQKENI. The assay was immunoSEQ multiplex PCR, and TCRdb's table has in-frame clones only and misses some. Of roughly 140,000 clones listed, 82% were seen once; the top ten hold over 4%. As for this clone: Its antigen is not identified.

The receptor's source is an adult in good health. Sequencing used peripheral blood, obtained on day 0 of MenACWY control vaccination. This sequence joins TRBV18 and TRBJ1-4, with 12 bases that match TRBD1. The CDR3 nucleotides read TGTGCCAGCTCACCAGGGACAGGGGGCGGTGAAAAACTGTTTTTT. Residues: CASSPGTGGGEKLFF.